The T cell receptor beta chain described here comes from a study of CD8 T cells in Susac syndrome. This CDR3 has 15 residues. V shed 8 bases, J shed 5 bases, and the junction held 7 bases outside the gene matches. With random hexamers, reverse transcription was performed on about 0.5 to 1 ug of RNA. Amplification of TCR beta CDR3 across 54 Vbeta and 13 Jbeta was performed with immunoSEQ multiplex PCR. MiXCR, applied by TCRdb to the immunoSEQ multiplex PCR reads, yields one record per CDR3 protein. The sample holds roughly 180,000 distinct CDR3 sequences; over 85% are singletons and the top ten take roughly 0.1%.

This receptor was obtained from a human donor with multiple sclerosis. Sequenced input: CD4+ T cells from PBMCs. The rearrangement joins TRBV12-3 or TRBV12-4 to TRBJ1-5, with 12 bases that match TRBD1. For the CDR3, the DNA is TGTGCCAGCCGGCAAGGGACAGGGGGCCATCAGCCCCAGCATTTT. This gives the protein CASRQGTGGHQPQHF.